This T cell receptor beta chain emerged from a study of blood T cell repertoires in COVID-19. The method was immunoSEQ multiplex PCR; TCRdb's version includes in-frame clones alone and lacks a portion of them. The table shows 60,000 or so clones, with about 74% occurring only once. The CDR3 runs to 12 residues. Germline V lookup: CDR1 MNHEY, CDR2 SVGEGT. V lost 5 bases and J 2 bases, leaving 7 bases between the germline ends. The sequenced sample was peripheral blood. The V and J genes are TRBV6-2 or TRBV6-3 and TRBJ2-7; D unresolved. This sequence originates from a woman over 75 with acute or convalescent COVID-19. The CDR3 DNA reads TGTGCCAGCAGTCCCCGTCCCTACGAGCAGTACTTC. The encoded protein is CASSPRPYEQYF.